This passage covers 22 T cell receptor beta chains from one sample sequenced in a study of identical twins. TCRdb itself ran the 5' RACE reads through MiXCR, one entry per CDR3 protein. The repertoire holds fewer than 550,000 distinct CDR3 sequences, 13% to 15% seen once, with 0.98% in the top ten. The same data also contributed to another study, on yellow fever vaccine responses in identical twins.

The sequenced sample consisted of CD4+ T cells sorted from blood. The receptors were gathered from a woman aged 18-29 years in good health.

V is TRBV16 and J is TRBJ1-4; D not resolved. The CDR3 covers 12 residues. V was clipped by 1 base and J by 11 bases, with 8 bases between them. Looked up from germline, CDR1 is KGHSY and CDR2 is FQNENV. The DNA for the CDR3 is TGTGCCAGCAGCCAATATGGGAGTAAACTGTTTTTT. It translates to CASSQYGSKLFF.

This chain connects TRBV20-1 to TRBJ2-3, with 12 bases that match TRBD1. CDR3 length equals 14 residues. Germline V gives CDR1 DFQATT, CDR2 SNEGSKA (reference sequence). V gave up 0 bases and J gave up 6 bases; unmatched junction bases: 1. The CDR3 loop reads CSARDGTGGDTQYF. The DNA of the CDR3 is TGCAGTGCTAGAGACGGGACAGGGGGCGATACGCAGTATTTT.

In regard to this clonotype: Sequence at one end of the junction differs from germline and may be a read error. V and J are TRBV5-6 and TRBJ2-7; 9 bases fit TRBD2. Germline CDR1 reads SGHDT; CDR2 reads YYEEEE. This CDR3 contains 12 residues. DNA of the CDR3: TGTGCCAGCAGCTCGGGGCTAGCGGGAAGCCGCTTC. Its protein is CASSSGLAGSRF.

In its sample, this clonotype was seen many times. The V gene is TRBV27, the J gene TRBJ2-7; D may be TRBD2 (6 bases). Deletions cut 2 bases from V and 6 bases from J, with 17 bases between. This CDR3 has 15 residues. Looked up from germline, CDR1 is MNHEY and CDR2 is SMNVEV (reference sequence). This chain's CDR3 is CASSLGPRDSVEQYF. For the CDR3, the DNA is TGTGCCAGCAGTTTAGGACCCCGGGACTCGGTCGAGCAGTACTTC.

This clonotype was found many times. The chain links TRBV11-2 to TRBJ2-5; D uncertain. Germline CDR1 reads SGHAT; CDR2 reads FQNNGV. Trimming shortened V by 3 bases and J by 7 bases, and 9 bases separated the two germline ends. CDR3 length: 12 amino acids. CDR3 residues: CASSLSGGTQYF. CDR3 nucleotide sequence: TGTGCCAGCAGCTTGAGTGGTGGGACCCAGTACTTC.

This chain links TRBV5-5 with TRBJ1-4, with TRBD1 matching 10 bases. The CDR3 is 15 amino acids. The V and J ends lost 2 bases and 6 bases, in that order; junction bases with no gene match: 4. The germline gives CDR1 SGHKS, CDR2 YYEKEE (reference sequence). CDR3 residues: CASSFPGTGDEKLFF. The DNA for the CDR3 is TGTGCCAGCAGCTTTCCCGGGACAGGGGATGAAAAACTGTTTTTT.

The chain employs TRBV4-2 and TRBJ2-1, with 10 nucleotides matching TRBD1. The germline V gene encodes CDR1 LGHNA and CDR2 YNFKEQ. The CDR3 contains 16 residues. J gave up 8 bases and V 2 bases, and 9 bases lay outside the gene matches. CDR3 amino acids: CASSQWGQGLWYEQFF. As DNA, the CDR3 is TGTGCCAGCAGCCAATGGGGACAGGGGCTTTGGTATGAGCAGTTCTTC.

The chain couples TRBV6-1 to TRBJ2-3, with no clear D. Germline V gene lookup returns CDR1 MNHNS and CDR2 SASEGT. Trimming took 6 bases from V and 2 from J, leaving 15 bases between them. There are 15 residues in the CDR3. The CDR3 sequence is CASSRIGPPTDTQYF. The CDR3 DNA reads as TGTGCCAGCAGCCGGATTGGACCCCCCACAGATACGCAGTATTTT.

The chain links TRBV5-1 to TRBJ2-7, with D possibly being TRBD2 (5 bases). Germline V gene sequence: CDR1 SGHRS, CDR2 YFSETQ. V lost 1 base, J lost 3 bases, and 11 bases lay in between. The CDR3 consists of 14 residues. In DNA form, the CDR3 reads TGCGCCAGCAGCTTGATAGGTCGGGGCTACGAGCAGTACTTC. It specifies CASSLIGRGYEQYF.

This clonotype was counted between two and nine times. V is TRBV4-2 and J is TRBJ2-2; 10 bases align to TRBD2. With V trimmed by 0 bases and J by 6 bases, 10 bases remained unmatched. The CDR3 spans 18 residues. Germline V lookup: CDR1 LGHNA, CDR2 YNFKEQ. The CDR3 bases are TGTGCCAGCAGCCAAGATATCCAAGCGGGGGGGCTGGCCGGGGAGCTGTTTTTT. This codes for CASSQDIQAGGLAGELFF.

This clonotype has only a few counts. This chain uses TRBV20-1 with TRBJ1-5; D gene unclear. The CDR3 is 16 residues long. V gave up 1 base and J gave up 0 bases, with 13 bases separating them. CDR1 is DFQATT and CDR2 is SNEGSKA in the germline V gene (reference sequence). In nucleotides, the CDR3 is TGCAGTGCTAGAGGCTTGGGGTCCCCTAGCAATCAGCCCCAGCATTTT. As protein: CSARGLGSPSNQPQHF.

This clonotype was recorded a few times. The chain has TRBV6-1 and TRBJ1-2; D is uncertain. V was cut by 4 bases and J by 5 bases, with 11 bases left in between. The length of the CDR3 is 13 residues. CDR1 is MNHNS, CDR2 SASEGT, per germline. CDR3 DNA: TGTGCCAGCAGTGGACTCCAAGGTTATGGCTACACCTTC. Protein sequence: CASSGLQGYGYTF.

In its sample, this clonotype was seen a few times. This chain joins TRBV4-2 and TRBJ2-5; a weak D match, TRBD1 (6 bases). Germline CDR1 and CDR2: LGHNA and YNFKEQ. Trimming left V 4 bases short and J 9 bases short, with 21 bases between. The CDR3 has 15 residues. The CDR3 bases are TGTGCCAGCAGCCGAGGACTTGGACAGAATACGCCCCAGTACTTC. Its protein product is CASSRGLGQNTPQYF.

This clonotype has only a few counts. The chain couples TRBV6-5 to TRBJ1-1; D gene uncertain. CDR1 is MNHEY, CDR2 SVGAGI, per germline. V was cut by 0 bases and J by 9 bases, with 5 bases left in between. The CDR3 consists of 11 residues. Here the CDR3 DNA reads TGTGCCAGCAGTTACTCTGGAAAAGCTTTCTTT. This codes for CASSYSGKAFF.

This chain joins TRBV11-2 and TRBJ2-1; tentatively, D is TRBD1 or TRBD2 (6 bases each). Between the trimmed V and J ends, which lost 4 bases and 5 bases, there was a span of 27 bases. CDR1 and CDR2 (germline): SGHAT, FQNNGV. This CDR3 is built from 19 residues. CDR3 loop: CASSSLRRLVLGTNNEQFF. In nucleotides, the CDR3 is TGTGCCAGCAGCTCCTTACGGAGACTAGTCCTAGGGACAAACAATGAGCAGTTCTTC.

The chain recombines TRBV3-1 with TRBJ2-5, with 7 positions matching TRBD1. CDR3 length: 16 residues. Per germline, CDR1 LGHDT and CDR2 YNNKEL (reference sequence). After removal of 3 bases from V and 5 bases from J, the junction contained 12 bases not matched to a gene. The CDR3 region has the DNA TGTGCCAGCAGCCACTCCAAACAGGGGTTCCAGGAGACCCAGTACTTC. Translation: CASSHSKQGFQETQYF.

This clonotype was observed a handful of times. The chain employs TRBV11-2 and TRBJ2-5; 9 nucleotides agree with TRBD2. CDR1 is SGHAT, CDR2 FQNNGV, per germline. Losses at the gene ends were 1 base for V and 7 bases for J; bases not matched to a gene: 7. CDR3 size: 15 residues. The CDR3 nucleotides are TGTGCCAGCAGCTTAGTTCCTAGCGGGGTAATGACCCAGTACTTC. Translated: CASSLVPSGVMTQYF.

The chain's CDR3 is CASPPSLADNEQFF. The CDR3 nucleotides read TGTGCCAGTCCCCCTTCGCTAGCGGACAATGAGCAGTTCTTC. The chain carries TRBV7-6 and TRBJ2-1; 7 bases map to TRBD2. This CDR3 spans 14 amino acids. J lost 5 bases, V lost 9 bases, and 10 bases had no gene match. Looked up from germline, CDR1 is SGHVS and CDR2 is FNYEAQ.

The sample holds many counts of this clonotype. This chain joins TRBV3-1 and TRBJ2-1, with 9 bases aligning to TRBD1. V shed 3 bases, J shed 6 bases, and the junction held 6 bases outside the gene matches. This CDR3 is built from 15 residues. Germline loops: CDR1 LGHDT, CDR2 YNNKEL (reference sequence). The CDR3 region is CASSQGTGSFNEQFF. CDR3 in DNA: TGTGCCAGCAGCCAGGGGACAGGGTCTTTCAATGAGCAGTTCTTC.

This clonotype was observed a handful of times. V usage is TRBV9 and J usage is TRBJ2-3; TRBD2 is a possible D gene (6 bases). The length of the CDR3 is 16 residues. Trimming stripped 3 bases from V and 0 bases from J, with 14 bases between. The germline CDR1 and CDR2 sequences are SGDLS and YYNGEE. CDR3 in DNA: TGTGCCAGCAGCGAGAGGACCGGGACTAGCACAGATACGCAGTATTTT. Encoded protein: CASSERTGTSTDTQYF.

The CDR3 coding sequence is TGCAGTGTCGAACGGGAGACCCAGTACTTC. Amino acids: CSVERETQYF. The rearrangement joins TRBV20-1 to TRBJ2-5; no clear D gene. The CDR3 sequence is 10 residues long. CDR1 is DFQATT and CDR2 is SNEGSKA in the germline V gene (reference sequence). The V and J ends lost 7 bases and 5 bases respectively, with 8 bases between them.

This clonotype was seen many times. The CDR3 is CASSLSFGPPLRGYTF. The CDR3 DNA sequence: TGTGCCAGCAGTTTGTCATTCGGGCCCCCTTTGAGGGGCTACACCTTC. The chain couples TRBV27 to TRBJ1-2, with D unresolved. The CDR3 is made up of 16 amino acids. The V and J ends lost 3 bases and 8 bases respectively, with 22 bases between them. Germline V gives CDR1 MNHEY, CDR2 SMNVEV (reference sequence).